This TCR beta chain was profiled in a study of blood T cell repertoires in COVID-19. Method: immunoSEQ multiplex PCR; TCRdb's copy keeps in-frame clones and lacks some. The table lists about 100,000 clones, roughly 85% of them singletons. Trimming shortened V by 0 bases and J by 9 bases, and 13 bases separated the two germline ends. Germline lookup yields CDR1 SGDLS and CDR2 YYNGEE. The CDR3 runs to 14 residues. The chain combines TRBV9 with TRBJ2-1; D possibly corresponds to TRBD1 (5 bases). Sample: peripheral blood. This clonotype originated in a woman aged 70-85 years with active or convalescent COVID-19. The CDR3 bases are TGTGCCAGCAGCGTAGCAATGGGGCTCTCTGAGCAGTTCTTC. Translating gives CASSVAMGLSEQFF.